This entry concerns a single TCR beta chain. The data are from a study of CD8 T cells in Susac syndrome. RNA totalling roughly 0.45 to 1 ug underwent reverse transcription with random hexamers. One entry per CDR3 protein results from TCRdb running MiXCR on the immunoSEQ multiplex PCR reads. The sample has some 200,000 distinct CDR3 sequences; around nine tenths are singletons. TEMRA cells were FACS-enriched, unlike CD8+ and CD4+ T cells, which were negatively isolated. Germline-derived CDR1 and CDR2 are DFQATT and SNEGSKA (reference sequence). Unmatched junction bases numbered 4, after V lost 2 bases and J lost 6 bases. This CDR3 region has 13 residues.

The J gene is TRBJ2-7, the V gene TRBV20-1; 10 bases match TRBD2. What was sequenced was CD4+ T cells from PBMCs. The TCR comes from a human donor with Susac syndrome. The CDR3, as DNA: TGCAGTGCTAGACTAGCGGGAGTTTTCGAGCAGTACTTC. Its protein is CSARLAGVFEQYF.